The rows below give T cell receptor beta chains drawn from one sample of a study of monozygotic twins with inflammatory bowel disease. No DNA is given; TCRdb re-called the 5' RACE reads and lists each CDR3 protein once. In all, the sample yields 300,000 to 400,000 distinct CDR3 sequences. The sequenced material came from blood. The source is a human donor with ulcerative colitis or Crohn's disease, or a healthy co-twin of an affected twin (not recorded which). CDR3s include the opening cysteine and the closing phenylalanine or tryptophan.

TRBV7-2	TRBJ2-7	CASSFGLVPLYEQYF
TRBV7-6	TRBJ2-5	CASSLYGETQYF
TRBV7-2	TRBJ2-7	CASSLTGINGQYF
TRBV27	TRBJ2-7	CASRQSWQNYEQYF
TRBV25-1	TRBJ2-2	CASVAGALGELFF
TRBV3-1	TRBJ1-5	CASSQGSGRSNQPQHF
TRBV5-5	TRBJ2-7	CASSLTQGAYEQYF
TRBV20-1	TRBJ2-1	CSASFGTTYNEQFF
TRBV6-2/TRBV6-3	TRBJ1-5	CASSTLKGTGQPQHF
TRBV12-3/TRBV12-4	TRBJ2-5	CASSSGTSGRETQYF
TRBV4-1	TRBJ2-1	CASSHRVDEQFF
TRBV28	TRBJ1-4	CASSLSATGEGEKLFF
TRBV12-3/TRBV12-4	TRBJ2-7	CASSLRDRVPYEQYF
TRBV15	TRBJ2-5	CATSRDRAVGTQYF
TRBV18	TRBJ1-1	CASSPTQNTEAFF
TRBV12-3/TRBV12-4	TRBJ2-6	CASSLGGSSGANVLTF
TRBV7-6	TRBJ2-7	CASSPRQGGYEQYF
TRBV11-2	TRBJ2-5	CASSSQRERTMETQYF
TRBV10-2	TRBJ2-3	CASSEQSPTSTDTQYF
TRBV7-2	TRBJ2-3	CASSFLAGQLTDTQYF
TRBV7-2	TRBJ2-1	CASSLVWTSGAKSEQFF
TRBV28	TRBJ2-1	CASSFGQGFRDEQFF
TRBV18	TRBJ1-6	CASSQSYLDNSPLHF
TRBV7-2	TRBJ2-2	CASRPQGTGELFF